The 10 T cell receptor beta chains in this list originate from one sample, sequenced in a study of T-cell reconstitution after alpha-beta-depleted transplantation in children. Unique molecular identifiers were used in preparing the TCRbeta library. TCRdb processed the PCR reads anew with MiXCR; each CDR3 protein has one entry. The sample holds approximately 230,000 distinct CDR3 sequences, 24% seen once. This material consisted of PBMCs, mostly from graft donor cells, taken 360 days after TCRalphabeta/CD19-depleted stem cell transplant. Every receptor here comes from a female patient aged 2-9 years who had a stem cell transplant for congenital amegakaryocytic thrombocytopenia, so the T cells may come from the graft donor.

This clonotype was counted a few times. The gene calls are TRBV11-2 and TRBJ2-3, with D possibly being TRBD1 (6 bases). Looked up from germline, CDR1 is SGHAT and CDR2 is FQNNGV. V was clipped by 5 bases and J by 3 bases, with 9 bases between them. The length of the CDR3 is 13 residues. The CDR3: CASSHDRTDTQYF. The CDR3 bases are TGTGCCAGCAGCCACGACAGGACAGATACGCAGTATTTT. The full variable domain, in which reference TRBV11-2 and TRBJ2-3 provide the parts outside the CDR3, is EAGVAQSPRYKIIEKRQSVAFWCNPISGHATLYWYQQILGQGPKLLIQFQNNGVVDDSQLPKDRFSAERLKGVDSTLKIQPAKLEDSAVYLCASSHDRTDTQYFGPGTRLTVL.

The gene calls are TRBV5-1 and TRBJ2-2, with a weak D call TRBD1 (5 bases). Trimming removed 0 bases at V and 5 bases at J, with 11 bases between. Germline V lookup: CDR1 SGHRS, CDR2 YFSETQ. The CDR3 is 15 residues long. The CDR3 nucleotides read TGCGCCAGCAGCTTGGAGGGCAGGGTGACCGGGGAGCTGTTTTTT. It is translated as CASSLEGRVTGELFF.

V usage is TRBV10-3 and J usage is TRBJ2-3; D gene unclear. The V and J ends lost 8 bases and 2 bases respectively, with 11 bases between them. Germline V gives CDR1 ENHRY, CDR2 SYGVKD. The CDR3 sequence is 13 residues long. The CDR3 loop reads CAIGTGPTDTQYF. The CDR3 nucleotides are TGTGCCATCGGTACGGGCCCCACAGATACGCAGTATTTT.

The chain combines TRBV20-1 with TRBJ2-7; tentatively, D is TRBD1 (5 bases). Germline CDR1 and CDR2: DFQATT and SNEGSKA (reference sequence). The CDR3 contains 13 residues. V lost 3 bases to trimming and J lost 2 bases, with 11 bases between them. The CDR3 nucleotides read TGCAGTGCTAGGGGTCCCAGGGCCTACGAGCAGTACTTC. This translates into CSARGPRAYEQYF.

This clonotype was observed at least ten times. The chain links TRBV4-2 to TRBJ1-5; 9 bases are shared with TRBD1. V lost 3 bases and J lost 3; bases outside the gene matches: 3. In germline, CDR1 is LGHNA, CDR2 YNFKEQ. The CDR3 has 15 residues. The CDR3 DNA is TGTGCCAGCAGCCACTGGACAGGGGCCAATCAGCCCCAGCATTTT. Encoded protein: CASSHWTGANQPQHF.

This chain connects TRBV20-1 to TRBJ2-2; no firm D call. The V gene lost 6 bases and the J gene lost 7 bases, with 15 bases spanning the gap. CDR3 length: 13 amino acids. Germline CDR1 DFQATT, CDR2 SNEGSKA (reference sequence). The CDR3 loop reads CSAREGAGGELFF. In DNA form, the CDR3 reads TGCAGTGCGCGAGAAGGTGCCGGCGGGGAGCTGTTTTTT.

This sequence joins TRBV4-1 and TRBJ2-3; TRBD2 aligns across 10 bases. The junction had 0 bases not matched to a gene; V was cut back by 2 bases and J by 1 base. CDR1 is MGHRA, CDR2 YSYEKL, per germline. This CDR3 has 15 amino acids. The CDR3 sequence is CASSQLAGGTDTQYF. Here the CDR3 DNA reads TGCGCCAGCAGCCAACTAGCGGGAGGCACAGATACGCAGTATTTT.

This clonotype was counted only a few times. The CDR3 sequence: CASSYRGQGLKETQYF. The CDR3 DNA is TGTGCCAGCAGTTACCGGGGACAGGGACTAAAAGAGACCCAGTACTTC. This chain uses TRBV6-5 with TRBJ2-5; TRBD1 matches at 9 bases. The CDR3 covers 16 residues. From germline, CDR1 is MNHEY and CDR2 SVGAGI. V lost 2 bases and J lost 3; bases outside the gene matches: 7.

This clonotype has a handful of counts. As DNA, the CDR3 is TGTGCCAGCACCTCCGGGACTTCGGAGCAGTTCTTC. It codes for CASTSGTSEQFF. The rearrangement links TRBV6-5 to TRBJ2-1; tentatively, D is TRBD2 (6 bases). The CDR3 is 12 amino acids. Germline V CDR1 and CDR2: MNHEY, SVGAGI. Trimming took off 7 bases at V and 10 bases at J, with 14 bases between the two ends.

The J gene is TRBJ2-1, the V gene TRBV29-1; TRBD2 matches at 8 bases. Germline lookup yields CDR1 SQVTM and CDR2 ANQGSEA. The CDR3 length is 14 residues. Trimming removed 3 bases from V and 8 bases from J; junction bases left unmatched: 9. The CDR3 spells CSVDRGGAGDEQFF. The CDR3 DNA reads as TGCAGCGTTGATCGGGGGGGCGCAGGTGATGAGCAGTTCTTC.